These 16 T cell receptor beta chains were sequenced from one sample in a study of blood T cell repertoires in COVID-19. Sequenced by immunoSEQ multiplex PCR; TCRdb stores in-frame clones only, minus some. The repertoire holds 470,000 or so clones, approximately 90% seen once, with approximately 2% in the top ten. Material for sequencing was PBMCs or T cells enriched from blood (not recorded which). The receptors originated from a woman under 30 with acute COVID-19.

This rearrangement joins TRBV5-4 to TRBJ1-3; D possibly corresponds to TRBD1 (6 bases). CDR3 length equals 14 residues. CDR1 is SGHNT, CDR2 YYREEE, per germline (reference sequence). V gave up 8 bases and J gave up 0 bases, with 12 bases separating them. As DNA, the CDR3 is TGTGCCAGTAGGACAGACAACTCTGGAAACACCATATATTTT. It is translated as CASRTDNSGNTIYF.

CDR3 nucleotides: TGTGCCACCAGCAGTGCTAGCGGGACCTACGAGCAGTACTTC. Translating it yields CATSSASGTYEQYF. This chain links TRBV15 with TRBJ2-7; TRBD2 aligns across 9 bases. V was pared by 3 bases and J by 2 bases, with 2 bases of the junction left unmatched. In germline, CDR1 is LNHNV, CDR2 YYDKDF (reference sequence). This CDR3 comprises 14 residues.

CDR3 amino acids: CASSMGGGHYYEQYF. In nucleotides, the CDR3 is TGTGCCAGCAGTATGGGCGGGGGGCATTATTACGAGCAGTACTTC. The rearrangement joins TRBV7-9 to TRBJ2-7, with 8 bases aligning to TRBD2. Germline values: CDR1 SEHNR, CDR2 FQNEAQ (reference sequence). V shed 6 bases, J shed 4 bases, and the junction held 11 bases outside the gene matches. The CDR3 has 15 amino acids.

CDR3 residues: CAIHHYGGTCREQYF. The CDR3 region has the DNA TGCGCCATTCACCATTACGGGGGGACGTGTAGGGAGCAGTACTTC. The genes are TRBV23-1 and TRBJ2-7, with 7 bases aligning to TRBD2. TRBV23-1 belongs to the ORF category, with a function that is uncertain. V shed 10 bases, J shed 7 bases, and the junction held 19 bases outside the gene matches. The CDR3 has 15 residues.

The genes are TRBV5-6 and TRBJ1-5; D unresolved. This CDR3 contains 12 residues. The germline V gene has CDR1 SGHDT and CDR2 YYEEEE. The V and J ends lost 0 bases and 4 bases respectively, with 2 bases between them. CDR3 protein: CASSLVNQPQHF. CDR3 nucleotide sequence: TGTGCCAGCAGCTTGGTAAATCAGCCCCAGCATTTT.

The chain couples TRBV6-5 to TRBJ1-2; the D gene is possibly TRBD1 (5 bases). Germline CDR1 MNHEY, CDR2 SVGAGI. The CDR3 loop spans 15 amino acids. Trimming pared 4 bases from V and 8 bases from J, leaving 20 bases between. The CDR3 DNA reads TGTGCCAGCAGTTTGGACACTCAGGGCTTAGTGGGCTACACCTTC. This translates into CASSLDTQGLVGYTF.

V usage is TRBV27 and J usage is TRBJ2-7; a weak D match, TRBD2 (6 bases). The V end was cut by 4 bases, the J end by 7 bases, with 14 bases between. Germline-derived CDR1 and CDR2 are MNHEY and SMNVEV (reference sequence). The CDR3 contains 13 residues. CDR3 in DNA: TGTGCCAGCAGTTCCTCAGACCGGGGGGAGCAGTACTTC. Residues: CASSSSDRGEQYF.

The chain carries TRBV3-1 (or the pseudogene TRBV3-2) and TRBJ1-3; no clear D. Germline assignment: CDR1 LGHDT and CDR2 YNNKEL (reference sequence). The CDR3 spans 19 residues. V gave up 0 bases and J gave up 7 bases, with 25 bases separating them. CDR3: CASSQDGYVGHKLRNTIYF. The CDR3 bases are TGTGCCAGCAGCCAAGATGGGTACGTTGGTCACAAATTGAGGAACACCATATATTTT.

The rearrangement uses TRBV6-5 and TRBJ2-7, with 8 positions matching TRBD2. Looked up from germline, CDR1 is MNHEY and CDR2 is SVGAGI. This CDR3 is 15 amino acids long. V lost 0 bases, J lost 7 bases, and 8 bases stayed unmatched. The CDR3 DNA follows: TGTGCCAGCAGTTACTCGAAAAGCGGGGGAGGGGAGCAGTACTTC. Its protein product is CASSYSKSGGGEQYF.

For the CDR3, the DNA is TGTGCCAGCAGTGAACGGACAGCTTATGGCTACACCTTC. Translating gives CASSERTAYGYTF. This chain joins TRBV6-1 and TRBJ1-2; D is possibly TRBD1 (6 bases). Looked up from germline, CDR1 is MNHNS and CDR2 is SASEGT. The germline V and J ends were trimmed by 2 bases and 5 bases, with 9 bases remaining between them. The CDR3 covers 13 residues.

The chain uses TRBV6-5 and TRBJ1-4; 7 nucleotides line up with TRBD1. Germline V gene sequence: CDR1 MNHEY, CDR2 SVGAGI. This CDR3 comprises 12 residues. V lost 6 bases, J lost 17 bases, and 12 bases stayed unmatched. In DNA form, the CDR3 reads TGTGCCAGCAGAACACCTCCGGGACAGATTTTTTTT. Protein product: CASRTPPGQIFF.

This chain uses TRBV19 with TRBJ1-5, with TRBD1 matching over 10 bases. The V and J ends lost 3 bases and 6 bases, in that order; junction bases with no gene match: 8. The CDR3 consists of 16 residues. Germline lookup yields CDR1 LNHDA and CDR2 SQIVND (reference sequence). The CDR3 DNA reads as TGTGCCAGTAGTATCGGCTTGACAGGGGGCGCTCAGCCCCAGCATTTT. Protein product: CASSIGLTGGAQPQHF.

V and J are TRBV18 and TRBJ1-6; 7 positions match TRBD1. Germline loops: CDR1 KGHSH, CDR2 LQKENI. The CDR3 is made up of 16 amino acids. V lost 5 bases, J lost 0 bases, and 4 bases stayed unmatched. For the CDR3, the DNA is TGTGCCAGCTCAGGGACAGAAAGCTCCTATAATTCACCCCTCCACTTT. It specifies CASSGTESSYNSPLHF. The full variable domain, with the rest looked up from reference TRBV18 and TRBJ1-6, is NAGVMQNPRHLVRRRGQEARLRCSPMKGHSHVYWYRQLPEEGLKFMVYLQKENIIDESGMPKERFSAEFPKEGPSILRIQQVVRGDSAAYFCASSGTESSYNSPLHFGNGTRLTVT.

This CDR3 reads CAISASGEGAGSGYTF. The CDR3 DNA is TGTGCCATCAGTGCCTCTGGGGAGGGCGCGGGTAGCGGCTACACCTTC. The chain uses TRBV10-3 and TRBJ1-2; D gene ambiguous. CDR1 is ENHRY and CDR2 is SYGVKD in the germline V gene. This CDR3 spans 16 amino acids. The V end was cut by 4 bases, the J end by 8 bases, with 23 bases between.

The chain has TRBV19 and TRBJ1-2, with D tentatively TRBD1 (5 bases). This CDR3 has 13 residues. Looked up from germline, CDR1 is LNHDA and CDR2 is SQIVND (reference sequence). Trimming cost V 3 bases and J 8 bases, with 13 bases left between them. The CDR3 DNA sequence: TGTGCCAGTAGTATTCAAGGGGCGAGCGGCTACACCTTC. It is translated as CASSIQGASGYTF.

With regard to this clone: A junction boundary mismatches the germline segment, possibly from a read error. The V call is TRBV18, the J call TRBJ1-2, with D possibly being TRBD1 (6 bases). Germline values: CDR1 KGHSH, CDR2 LQKENI. CDR3 length: 14 residues. DNA for the CDR3: TGTGCCAGCTCACCGACCGACAGGCCGATAAAGTGGGACTTC. This translates into CASSPTDRPIKWDF.